A selection of T cell receptor beta chains follows, all from one sample in a study of T cell changes during pregnancy in multiple sclerosis. Sequenced by immunoSEQ multiplex PCR; TCRdb stores in-frame clones only, minus some. Altogether 70,000 or so clones are present, 90% to 95% being singletons, with the ten largest covering 0.6% to 0.8%. Sequences were derived from peripheral blood, sampled in the third trimester of pregnancy. The receptors come from a female donor in good health, enrolled as a control in a pregnancy study. Both conserved end residues are part of each CDR3. A D gene is named only where the DNA matches it firmly. Rows give clone size only sometimes, using once, few, many, or a class for an expanded clone.

clone size: .; V gene: TRBV6-6; D gene: .; J gene: TRBJ2-1; CDR3 protein: CASSYSSRESRNEQFF; CDR3 DNA: TGTGCCAGCAGTTACTCATCCCGGGAAAGTAGAAATGAGCAGTTCTTC
clone size: .; V gene: TRBV9; D gene: TRBD2; J gene: TRBJ2-3; CDR3 protein: CASSVAAGGRTDTQYF; CDR3 DNA: TGTGCCAGCAGCGTAGCCGCGGGGGGGAGGACAGATACGCAGTATTTT
clone size: .; V gene: TRBV19; D gene: TRBD1; J gene: TRBJ1-1; CDR3 protein: CASSARTGTNTEAFF; CDR3 DNA: TGTGCCAGTAGTGCTAGGACAGGGACGAACACTGAAGCTTTCTTT
clone size: .; V gene: TRBV19; D gene: .; J gene: TRBJ1-3; CDR3 protein: CASSIDLSGVGGNTIYF; CDR3 DNA: TGTGCCAGTAGTATAGATCTGTCAGGGGTAGGAGGAAACACCATATATTTT
clone size: .; V gene: TRBV29-1; D gene: .; J gene: TRBJ1-1; CDR3 protein: CSVFRGNTEAFF; CDR3 DNA: TGCAGCGTTTTTAGGGGGAACACTGAAGCTTTCTTT
clone size: .; V gene: TRBV5-1; D gene: .; J gene: TRBJ1-2; CDR3 protein: CASSLGRGENYGYTF; CDR3 DNA: TGCGCCAGCAGCTTGGGACGAGGCGAGAACTATGGCTACACCTTC
clone size: .; V gene: TRBV4-2; D gene: .; J gene: TRBJ1-1; CDR3 protein: CASSQGTGYTEAFF; CDR3 DNA: TGTGCCAGCAGCCAAGGAACAGGGTACACTGAAGCTTTCTTT
clone size: .; V gene: TRBV11-3; D gene: .; J gene: TRBJ2-7; CDR3 protein: CASSSSSSYEQYF; CDR3 DNA: TGTGCCAGCAGCTCCTCGAGCTCCTACGAGCAGTACTTC
clone size: .; V gene: TRBV6-4; D gene: TRBD2; J gene: TRBJ2-5; CDR3 protein: CASSPSGGSQETQYF; CDR3 DNA: TGTGCCAGCAGTCCGAGCGGGGGGTCCCAAGAGACCCAGTACTTC
clone size: .; V gene: TRBV19; D gene: .; J gene: TRBJ1-5; CDR3 protein: CASREEGSNQPQHF; CDR3 DNA: TGTGCCAGTAGGGAGGAGGGGTCCAATCAGCCCCAGCATTTT
clone size: .; V gene: TRBV19; D gene: .; J gene: TRBJ1-4; CDR3 protein: CASTGIANEKLFF; CDR3 DNA: TGTGCCAGTACCGGTATCGCTAATGAAAAACTGTTTTTT
clone size: once; V gene: TRBV18; D gene: .; J gene: TRBJ2-7; CDR3 protein: CASSLQNEQYF; CDR3 DNA: TGTGCCAGCTCACTTCAGAACGAGCAGTACTTC
clone size: .; V gene: TRBV6-1; D gene: TRBD2; J gene: TRBJ2-5; CDR3 protein: CASSGPAVGTSGRETQYF; CDR3 DNA: TGTGCCAGCAGTGGACCGGCGGTCGGGACTAGCGGGAGGGAGACCCAGTACTTC
clone size: .; V gene: TRBV15; D gene: .; J gene: TRBJ2-2; CDR3 protein: CATSSGSAGELFF; CDR3 DNA: TGTGCCACCTCCAGCGGTTCCGCCGGGGAGCTGTTTTTT
clone size: .; V gene: TRBV18; D gene: .; J gene: TRBJ1-1; CDR3 protein: CASSPNRKNTEAFF; CDR3 DNA: TGTGCCAGCTCACCAAACAGGAAGAACACTGAAGCTTTCTTT
clone size: .; V gene: TRBV5-1; D gene: .; J gene: TRBJ1-1; CDR3 protein: CASSDGRRHTAEAFF; CDR3 DNA: TGCGCCAGCAGTGACGGCCGTCGACACACGGCTGAAGCTTTCTTT
clone size: .; V gene: TRBV11-3; D gene: TRBD2; J gene: TRBJ2-1; CDR3 protein: CASSLGLAGDEQFF; CDR3 DNA: TGTGCCAGCAGCTTAGGACTAGCGGGGGATGAGCAGTTCTTC
clone size: .; V gene: TRBV5-1; D gene: TRBD1; J gene: TRBJ2-7; CDR3 protein: CASSLAGQGREQYF; CDR3 DNA: TGCGCCAGCAGCTTGGCGGGACAGGGGCGCGAGCAGTACTTC
clone size: .; V gene: TRBV29-1; D gene: .; J gene: TRBJ2-1; CDR3 protein: CSVEDPSAWLAGNEQFF; CDR3 DNA: TGCAGCGTTGAAGATCCCTCCGCCTGGCTAGCCGGCAATGAGCAGTTCTTC
clone size: .; V gene: TRBV29-1; D gene: TRBD1; J gene: TRBJ2-7; CDR3 protein: CSVESGGTYEQYF; CDR3 DNA: TGCAGCGTTGAATCAGGGGGCACGTACGAGCAGTACTTC
clone size: .; V gene: TRBV19; D gene: .; J gene: TRBJ1-3; CDR3 protein: CASSRKTATGNTIYF; CDR3 DNA: TGTGCCAGTAGTCGCAAGACAGCAACTGGAAACACCATATATTTT
clone size: .; V gene: TRBV5-1; D gene: .; J gene: TRBJ2-2; CDR3 protein: CASSLGSVTGELFF; CDR3 DNA: TGCGCCAGCAGCTTGGGTTCCGTCACCGGGGAGCTGTTTTTT
clone size: .; V gene: TRBV5-1; D gene: TRBD1; J gene: TRBJ2-7; CDR3 protein: CASSNRDSSYEQYF; CDR3 DNA: TGCGCCAGCAGCAACCGGGACAGCTCCTACGAGCAGTACTTC
clone size: .; V gene: TRBV10-3; D gene: .; J gene: TRBJ1-1; CDR3 protein: CAISERGGGNTEAFF; CDR3 DNA: TGTGCCATCAGTGAGCGAGGCGGGGGGAACACTGAAGCTTTCTTT
clone size: .; V gene: TRBV14; D gene: .; J gene: TRBJ2-2; CDR3 protein: CASSQYLVAGNTGELFF; CDR3 DNA: TGTGCCAGCAGCCAATACCTGGTGGCAGGGAACACCGGGGAGCTGTTTTTT
clone size: .; V gene: TRBV30; D gene: TRBD1; J gene: TRBJ1-5; CDR3 protein: CAWSKGAQSNQPQHF; CDR3 DNA: TGTGCCTGGAGTAAGGGGGCGCAAAGCAATCAGCCCCAGCATTTT
clone size: .; V gene: TRBV5-8; D gene: TRBD2; J gene: TRBJ2-3; CDR3 protein: CASSGGSSGVKHTQYF; CDR3 DNA: TGTGCCAGCAGCGGGGGGTCGAGCGGGGTGAAACATACGCAGTATTTT